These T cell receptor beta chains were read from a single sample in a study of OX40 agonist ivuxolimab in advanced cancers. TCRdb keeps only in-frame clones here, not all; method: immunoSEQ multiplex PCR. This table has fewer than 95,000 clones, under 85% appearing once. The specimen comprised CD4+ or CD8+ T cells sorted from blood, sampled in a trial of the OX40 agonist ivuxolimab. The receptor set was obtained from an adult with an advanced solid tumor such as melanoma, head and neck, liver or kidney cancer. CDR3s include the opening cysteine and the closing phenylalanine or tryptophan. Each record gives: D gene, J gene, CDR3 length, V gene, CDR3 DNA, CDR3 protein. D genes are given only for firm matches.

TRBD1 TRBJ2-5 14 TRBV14 TGTGCCAGCAGCCGACTCGACAGGGAGGAGACCCAGTACTTC CASSRLDREETQYF
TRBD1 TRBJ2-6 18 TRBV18 TGTGCCAGCTCGCCCAAGACAGGGGGAACCTCTGGGGCCAACGTCCTGACTTTC CASSPKTGGTSGANVLTF
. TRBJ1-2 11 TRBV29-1 TGCAGCGTTGTTGCTGGGAATGGCTACACCTTC CSVVAGNGYTF
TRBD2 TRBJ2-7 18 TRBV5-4 TGTGCCAGCAGCCCCAATTTACTAGCGGGAGGGGGGTCCTACGAGCAGTACTTC CASSPNLLAGGGSYEQYF
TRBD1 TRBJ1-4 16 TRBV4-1 TGCGCCAGCAGCCAAGACTCAGGACAGGGGGTTGAAAAACTGTTTTTT CASSQDSGQGVEKLFF
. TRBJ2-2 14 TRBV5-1 TGCGCCAGCAGCTTATCGCGGGCCACCGGGGAGCTGTTTTTT CASSLSRATGELFF
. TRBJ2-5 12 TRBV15 TGTGCCACCAGCCCGCCCGGAGGGACCCAGTACTTC CATSPPGGTQYF
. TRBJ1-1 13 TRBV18 TGTGCCAGCTCGGTCTGGGGAGCCACTGAAGCTTTCTTT CASSVWGATEAFF
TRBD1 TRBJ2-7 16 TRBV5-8 TGTGCCAGCAGCTGGAAGGGGGCCTATCGCCTCTACGAGCAGTACTTC CASSWKGAYRLYEQYF
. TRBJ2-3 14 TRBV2 TGTGCCAGCAATATTCCCAGGGGAGCAGATACGCAGTATTTT CASNIPRGADTQYF
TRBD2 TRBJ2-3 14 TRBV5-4 TGTGCCAGCAGCTCAGCGGGAGGGACAGATACGCAGTATTTT CASSSAGGTDTQYF
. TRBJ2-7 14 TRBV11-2 TGTGCCAGCAGCTTCTCATTCTCTGGATACGAGCAGTACTTC CASSFSFSGYEQYF
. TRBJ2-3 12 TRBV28 TGTGCCAGCAGTTTACAGGGAGATACGCAGTATTTT CASSLQGDTQYF
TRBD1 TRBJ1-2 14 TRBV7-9 TGTGCCAGCAGAGAATGGACAGGGAGGGGAGGCTACACCTTC CASREWTGRGGYTF
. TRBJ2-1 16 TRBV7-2 TGTGCCAGCAGCTTAGGGATAACACGGGGGACCAATGAGCAGTTCTTC CASSLGITRGTNEQFF
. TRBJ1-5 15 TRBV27 TGTGCCAGCAGTTTATACGGACTTAGCAATCAGCCCCAGCATTTT CASSLYGLSNQPQHF
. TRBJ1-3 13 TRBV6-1 TGTGCCAGCAGTGAGTGGCCTGGAAACACCATATATTTT CASSEWPGNTIYF